This paragraph covers one TCR beta chain sequence. Its antigen remains unknown. With 60 Vbeta and 13 Jbeta primers, the PCR was carried out. Per the original data handling: Around 80 million unique TCR beta chains, roughly 11 million of them shared, were counted by a later analysis. Method: immunoSEQ multiplex PCR; TCRdb's copy keeps in-frame clones and lacks some. The D gene and trimming were derived from the DNA, and the V and J assignments and clone size from that table. This sample has about 130,000 clones, with about four fifths found just once. These data come from a study of cytomegalovirus exposure and HLA in healthy donors. The V and J ends lost 0 bases and 0 bases respectively, with 14 bases between them. Germline-derived CDR1 and CDR2 are LNHNV and YYDKDF (reference sequence). This CDR3 region has 17 residues. Study findings and constraints: After further analysis at a later stage, 16,951 TCR beta sequences were associated with HLA alleles at 0.05 false discovery rate. Most TCR beta V segments were productive about 87% or about 30% of the time in an earlier analysis.

The receptor was isolated from a woman aged 40 to 55 in good health and CMV-seronegative. The rearrangement links TRBV15 to TRBJ1-1; D is undetermined. Sequencing was carried out using PBMCs. The CDR3 is CATSRDLAIPLNTEAFF. The CDR3, as DNA: TGTGCCACCAGCAGAGATCTGGCAATTCCCTTGAACACTGAAGCTTTCTTT. Full variable domain (outside the CDR3, taken from reference TRBV15 and TRBJ1-1): DAMVIQNPRYQVTQFGKPVTLSCSQTLNHNVMYWYQQKSSQAPKLLFHYYDKDFNNEADTPDNFQSRRPNTSFCFLDIRSPGLGDTAMYLCATSRDLAIPLNTEAFFGQGTRLTVV.